These 25 T cell receptor beta chains came from one sample sequenced in a study of blood T cell repertoires in COVID-19. Libraries were prepared by immunoSEQ multiplex PCR; TCRdb keeps only in-frame clonotypes and omits some of them. The table shows 110,000 to 150,000 clones, with about nine tenths occurring only once. The sequencing sample was made of PBMCs or T cells enriched from blood (not recorded which). These receptors all come from a man aged 55 to 70 who had recovered from COVID-19.

J is TRBJ1-5 and V is TRBV6-2 or TRBV6-3, with 8 bases lining up with TRBD1. Germline CDR1 MNHEY, CDR2 SVGEGT. The ends lost 5 bases at V and 0 bases at J; junction bases unmatched: 3. The CDR3 has 15 residues. The CDR3 DNA is TGTGCCAGCAGTCGGACAGGGAATAGCAATCAGCCCCAGCATTTT. Its protein product is CASSRTGNSNQPQHF.

This sequence joins TRBV2 and TRBJ1-3; D is undetermined. The CDR3 sequence is 16 residues long. Between the trimmed V and J ends, which lost 2 bases and 0 bases, there was a span of 11 bases. CDR1 and CDR2 (germline): SNHLY, FYNNEI. The DNA for the CDR3 is TGTGCCAGCAGTGAAACCCTTCCGAGCTCTGGAAACACCATATATTTT. Translated, it gives CASSETLPSSGNTIYF.

J is TRBJ1-4 and V is TRBV7-9; TRBD1 aligns across 10 bases. V lost 8 bases, J lost 14 bases, and 32 bases stayed unmatched. CDR3 length equals 20 residues. The germline CDR1 and CDR2 sequences are SEHNR and FQNEAQ (reference sequence). The CDR3 protein is CASGRGVPRDRGLGGNRLFF. The CDR3 nucleotides are TGTGCCAGCGGCCGGGGGGTCCCCCGGGACAGGGGCCTTGGCGGAAATCGCCTGTTTTTT.

This sequence joins TRBV5-4 and TRBJ2-7; 8 bases fit TRBD1. This CDR3 region has 16 residues. V lost 2 bases to trimming and J lost 5 bases; unmatched junction nucleotides: 12. The V gene's germline CDR1 is SGHNT and CDR2 YYREEE (reference sequence). The CDR3 reads CASSLTTGTGIDEQYF. CDR3 nucleotides: TGTGCCAGCAGCTTAACCACCGGGACAGGCATTGACGAGCAGTACTTC.

This rearrangement joins TRBV28 to TRBJ1-1; D ambiguous. Looked up from germline, CDR1 is MDHEN and CDR2 is SYDVKM. The CDR3 consists of 13 residues. The V and J ends lost 2 bases and 3 bases respectively, with 7 bases between them. CDR3 sequence: CASSLKRDTEAFF. The CDR3 DNA reads as TGTGCCAGCAGTTTAAAGAGGGACACTGAAGCTTTCTTT.

This chain connects TRBV2 to TRBJ2-2; D unresolved. Trimming shortened V by 4 bases and J by 0 bases, and 6 bases separated the two germline ends. This CDR3 has 14 residues. Germline V gene lookup returns CDR1 SNHLY and CDR2 FYNNEI. CDR3 nucleotide sequence: TGTGCCAGCAGTGGCGACACGAACACCGGGGAGCTGTTTTTT. Amino acid sequence: CASSGDTNTGELFF.

V is TRBV5-4 and J is TRBJ2-1, with D possibly called TRBD1 or TRBD2 (6 bases each). CDR1 and CDR2 (germline): SGHNT, YYREEE (reference sequence). The CDR3 sequence is 16 residues long. Trimming shortened V by 4 bases and J by 9 bases, and 23 bases separated the two germline ends. CDR3 sequence reads: CASSLGAGGVTGEQFF. DNA for the CDR3: TGTGCCAGCAGCCTGGGGGCTGGCGGGGTCACAGGTGAGCAGTTCTTC.

Only a few counts were recorded for this clone. This CDR3 is also generated by other DNA sequences in the sample. The rearrangement links TRBV2 to TRBJ2-1; 12 nucleotides line up with TRBD2. Germline V gene sequence: CDR1 SNHLY, CDR2 FYNNEI. This CDR3 is built from 17 residues. V shed 0 bases, J shed 6 bases, and the junction held 6 bases outside the gene matches. CDR3 DNA: TGTGCCAGCAGTGAAGCTCTTCTAGCGGGAGGGGGCAATGAGCAGTTCTTC. Translation: CASSEALLAGGGNEQFF.

This sequence joins TRBV4-2 and TRBJ1-6; the D gene is possibly TRBD1 (6 bases). The CDR3 totals 16 residues. The V gene's germline CDR1 is LGHNA and CDR2 YNFKEQ. V was pared by 1 base and J by 3 bases, with 10 bases between. The CDR3 region has the DNA TGTGCCAGCAGCCAAGTCTCAGGGGACTATAATTCACCCCTCCACTTT. Protein product: CASSQVSGDYNSPLHF.

V is TRBV2 and J is TRBJ2-1; 9 bases line up with TRBD1. Germline values: CDR1 SNHLY, CDR2 FYNNEI. With V trimmed by 4 bases and J by 0 bases, 22 bases remained unmatched. The CDR3 is 22 residues long. CDR3 region: CASSGWGVPGTGSEGSYNEQFF. The CDR3 coding sequence is TGTGCCAGCAGTGGGTGGGGAGTCCCGGGGACAGGGAGCGAAGGCTCCTACAATGAGCAGTTCTTC.

The J gene is TRBJ1-3, the V gene TRBV5-1; D is undetermined. The length of the CDR3 is 15 residues. V lost 3 bases to trimming and J lost 0 bases, with 10 bases between them. Germline V gene data show CDR1 as SGHRS and CDR2 as YFSETQ. The CDR3 loop is CASSSLGLSGNTIYF. The CDR3 coding sequence is TGCGCCAGCAGCTCCCTGGGCCTCTCTGGAAACACCATATATTTT.

Only a few counts were recorded for this clone. The rearrangement joins TRBV5-1 to TRBJ2-7; 14 nucleotides align to TRBD2. CDR1 and CDR2 (germline): SGHRS, YFSETQ. The CDR3 has 14 amino acids. V lost 4 bases and J lost 6; bases outside the gene matches: 3. CDR3 DNA sequence: TGCGCCAGCAGCCAGGGACTAGCGGGGGCCGAGCAGTACTTC. Residues: CASSQGLAGAEQYF.

This chain uses TRBV6-5 with TRBJ1-1; D unclear. V dropped 5 bases and J dropped 0 bases, with 13 bases sitting between them. CDR3 length equals 15 residues. Per germline, CDR1 MNHEY and CDR2 SVGAGI. The CDR3 sequence is CASSLRSGMNTEAFF. CDR3 DNA: TGTGCCAGCAGTCTCCGGTCGGGGATGAACACTGAAGCTTTCTTT.

The rearrangement links TRBV19 to TRBJ2-7; no clear D. The CDR3 runs to 13 residues. From germline, CDR1 is LNHDA and CDR2 SQIVND (reference sequence). Trimming took off 5 bases at V and 0 bases at J, with 8 bases between the two ends. CDR3 loop: CASSLTVSYEQYF. Written as DNA, the CDR3 is TGTGCCAGTAGTTTAACAGTCTCCTACGAGCAGTACTTC.

The chain links TRBV7-2 to TRBJ1-6; maybe TRBD1 (5 bases). In germline, CDR1 is SGHTA, CDR2 FQGNSA. V was clipped by 3 bases and J by 7 bases, with 10 bases between them. CDR3 size: 14 residues. The CDR3 DNA reads TGTGCCAGCAGCTTCAGGGTTAGGAATTCACCCCTCCACTTT. It encodes CASSFRVRNSPLHF.

To note about this clone: Additional DNA sequences in this sample encode the identical CDR3. This sequence joins TRBV12-3 or TRBV12-4 and TRBJ2-7; D uncertain. This CDR3 region has 12 residues. Trimming removed 5 bases from V and 1 base from J, with 6 bases in between. In nucleotides, the CDR3 is TGTGCCAGCAGTCCCCCGTCCTACGAGCAGTACTTC. Protein product: CASSPPSYEQYF.

With respect to this clone: Other DNA sequences in this sample translate to the same CDR3. This chain uses TRBV18 with TRBJ1-3, with TRBD1 as a possible D gene (5 bases). Germline V gene lookup returns CDR1 KGHSH and CDR2 LQKENI. The CDR3 has 14 residues. V was pared by 2 bases and J by 1 base, with 6 bases between. CDR3 nucleotides: TGTGCCAGCTCACCAAGGGGTTCTGGAAACACCATATATTTT. The encoded protein is CASSPRGSGNTIYF.

The CDR3 DNA reads as TGTGCCAGCAGCGGAGGGGGGGGGACAACTAATGAAAAACTGTTTTTT. It translates to CASSGGGGTTNEKLFF. The chain combines TRBV5-4 with TRBJ1-4; the D gene is possibly TRBD1 (6 bases). Germline CDR1 is SGHNT and CDR2 is YYREEE (reference sequence). V was cut by 4 bases and J by 0 bases, with 13 bases left in between. The CDR3 runs to 16 residues.

The chain employs TRBV6-5 and TRBJ2-7; 11 bases are shared with TRBD1. Germline values: CDR1 MNHEY, CDR2 SVGAGI. With V trimmed by 5 bases and J by 6 bases, 9 bases remained unmatched. CDR3 length equals 15 residues. CDR3: CASSTGGTGGFEQYF. CDR3 DNA: TGTGCCAGCAGTACGGGTGGGACAGGGGGATTCGAGCAGTACTTC.

The gene calls are TRBV28 and TRBJ1-4; D perhaps matches TRBD1 (5 bases). Germline V gene sequence: CDR1 MDHEN, CDR2 SYDVKM. V gave up 10 bases and J gave up 4 bases, with 10 bases separating them. CDR3 size: 12 residues. The CDR3 bases are TGTGCCACCAGACAGAGTAATGAAAAACTGTTTTTT. Residues: CATRQSNEKLFF.

The J gene is TRBJ1-2, the V gene TRBV30, with 9 bases that match TRBD1. The V gene's germline CDR1 is GTSNPN and CDR2 SVGIG (reference sequence). Trimming removed 6 bases from V and 6 bases from J; junction bases left unmatched: 8. This CDR3 has 13 residues. The CDR3 is CACRDRAGHGYTF. DNA of the CDR3: TGTGCCTGCCGGGACAGGGCTGGGCATGGCTACACCTTC.

The chain uses TRBV7-9 and TRBJ2-7, with 12 bases matching TRBD1. Unmatched junction bases numbered 5, after V lost 6 bases and J lost 5 bases. This CDR3 spans 14 amino acids. Germline CDR1 is SEHNR and CDR2 is FQNEAQ (reference sequence). The DNA of the CDR3 is TGTGCCAGCAGAGGGACAGGGGGCTTCGACGAGCAGTACTTC. It encodes CASRGTGGFDEQYF.

In DNA, the CDR3 is TGTGCCAGCAGTCGTCGGACTACAACCTACAATGAGCAGTTCTTC. Translation gives CASSRRTTTYNEQFF. This chain links TRBV11-3 with TRBJ2-1, with a possible D match to TRBD2 (6 bases). Germline lookup yields CDR1 SGHNT and CDR2 YENEEA. The CDR3 has 15 amino acids. V shed 6 bases and J shed 2 bases, with 14 bases lying between them.

The J gene is TRBJ2-2, the V gene TRBV4-2; TRBD1 matches at 7 bases. The CDR3 sequence is 20 residues long. Looked up from germline, CDR1 is LGHNA and CDR2 is YNFKEQ. J gave up 0 bases and V 4 bases, and 17 bases lay outside the gene matches. CDR3 residues: CASSPRGRTGVGTNTGELFF. The CDR3, as DNA: TGTGCCAGCAGCCCCCGGGGAAGGACAGGAGTGGGGACGAACACCGGGGAGCTGTTTTTT.

The rearrangement uses TRBV11-2 and TRBJ1-2; no clear D gene. The V and J ends lost 1 base and 7 bases respectively, with 7 bases between them. CDR1 and CDR2 (germline): SGHAT, FQNNGV. The CDR3 covers 12 residues. The CDR3 DNA sequence: TGTGCCAGCAGCTTAGTTGAGGGTGGCTACACCTTC. Its protein is CASSLVEGGYTF.